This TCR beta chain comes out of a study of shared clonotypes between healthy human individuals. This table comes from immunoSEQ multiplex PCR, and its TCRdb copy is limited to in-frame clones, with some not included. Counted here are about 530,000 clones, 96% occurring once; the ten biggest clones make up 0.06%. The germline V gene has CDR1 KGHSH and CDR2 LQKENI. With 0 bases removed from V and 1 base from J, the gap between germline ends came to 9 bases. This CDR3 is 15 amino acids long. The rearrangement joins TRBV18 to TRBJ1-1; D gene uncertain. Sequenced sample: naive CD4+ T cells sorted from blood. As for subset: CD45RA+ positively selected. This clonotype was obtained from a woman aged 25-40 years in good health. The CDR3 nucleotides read TGTGCCAGCTCACCACCAAGCCTAAAGAACACTGAAGCTTTCTTT. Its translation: CASSPPSLKNTEAFF.